The 17 T cell receptor beta chains given below trace back to one sample, sequenced in a study of T cells in women clearing cervical HPV infection. Profiling relied on immunoSEQ multiplex PCR, and the TCRdb table lists in-frame clones only, not all of them. The table lists around 22,000 clones, with 12% in the top ten. Sequenced: blood buffy coat. The receptors come from a woman between 18 and 70 years old with a cervical HPV16 infection that either progressed to CIN3+ or cleared (not recorded which).

Regarding this clone: The sequence runs out 3 residues before the end of the CDR3; the remainder is reconstructed from the germline J gene. This chain joins TRBV2 and TRBJ1-2; D perhaps matches TRBD1 (6 bases). The CDR3 loop spans 14 amino acids. Germline CDR1 SNHLY, CDR2 FYNNEI. This CDR3 reads CASSEASYQGNYTF. CDR3 DNA (partial): TGTGCCAGCAGTGAAGCTAGCTATCAGGGGAAC. Full variable domain (rest looked up from reference TRBV2 and TRBJ1-2): EPEVTQTPSHQVTQMGQEVILRCVPISNHLYFYWYRQILGQKVEFLVSFYNNEISEKSEIFDDQFSVERPDGSNFTLKIRSTKLEDSAMYFCASSEASYQGNYTFGSGTRLTVV.

Worth noting for this clone: The CDR3 is cut off 3 residues early in the read; its end comes from the germline J gene. V gene TRBV20-1 combines with J gene TRBJ1-2; D is undetermined. With 4 bases removed from V and 5 bases from J, the gap between germline ends came to 14 bases. The CDR3 length is 13 residues. From germline, CDR1 is DFQATT and CDR2 SNEGSKA (reference sequence). CDR3 amino acids: CSATSEIGYGYTF. The sequenced CDR3 bases are TGCAGTGCTACCTCGGAGATCGGGTATGGC.

Concerning this clone: The read terminates 3 residues before the CDR3 end, so the remaining end is supplied by the germline J gene. The V call is TRBV2, the J call TRBJ1-2; D may be TRBD1 (5 bases). There are 16 residues in the CDR3. The V gene's germline CDR1 is SNHLY and CDR2 FYNNEI. The DNA read from the CDR3 is TGTGCCAGCAGTCCCCCGGGACTAGCGACCTCCTACGAC. Encoded protein: CASSPPGLATSYD. The CDR3, in full, reads CASSPPGLATSYDYTF.

As to this clone: The read gets to within 3 residues of the CDR3 end, and the germline J gene fills in the rest. V gene TRBV28 combines with J gene TRBJ2-7, with D perhaps matching TRBD1 (6 bases). This CDR3 contains 15 residues. The V end lost 8 bases, the J end lost 5 bases, and 22 bases lay between the germline ends. Germline V CDR1 and CDR2: MDHEN, SYDVKM. The CDR3 loop is CASAFRGVFADEQYF. Incomplete CDR3 DNA: TGTGCCAGCGCCTTCAGGGGAGTGTTCGCGGACGAG. Looking up the rest from reference TRBV28 and TRBJ2-7 gives the full variable domain: DVKVTQSSRYLVKRTGEKVFLECVQDMDHENMFWYRQDPGLGLRLIYFSYDVKMKEKGDIPEGYSVSREKKERFSLILESASTNQTSMYLCASAFRGVFADEQYFGPGTRLTVT.

About this clone: The CDR3 is cut off 3 residues early in the read; its end comes from the germline J gene. The rearrangement uses TRBV12-3 or TRBV12-4 and TRBJ2-1, with 7 positions matching TRBD2. The length of the CDR3 is 18 residues. The V and J ends lost 6 bases and 0 bases, in that order; junction bases with no gene match: 14. Incomplete CDR3 DNA: TGTGCCAGCAGCCGTGATGGGGGGGAAGTCGTCTCCTACAATGAG. Its translation is CASSRDGGEVVSYNE. The full CDR3 reads CASSRDGGEVVSYNEQFF.

Remarks on this clone: The CDR3 extends 3 residues past the end of the read, so its final part is completed from the germline J gene. The chain joins TRBV20-1 to TRBJ2-3; 7 bases are shared with TRBD2. The CDR3 consists of 16 residues. The germline CDR1 and CDR2 sequences are DFQATT and SNEGSKA (reference sequence). CDR3 protein: CSATVRAREFTKTQYF. The covered CDR3 bases are TGCAGTGCTACAGTACGGGCGCGGGAGTTCACAAAGACG.

Concerning this clone: Read sequence stops 3 residues before the CDR3 end, and the germline J gene provides the missing end. The chain carries TRBV9 and TRBJ2-7, with D possibly matching TRBD1 (6 bases). This CDR3 is built from 14 residues. Germline V CDR1 and CDR2: SGDLS, YYNGEE. The germline V and J ends were trimmed by 0 bases and 6 bases, with 13 bases remaining between them. The sequenced CDR3 bases are TGTGCCAGCAGCGTAGTTGAGCAAGGGGGCGAG. It encodes CASSVVEQGGE. The CDR3 in full is CASSVVEQGGEQYF.

As to this clone: The missing CDR3 end, 3 residues past where the read stops, is filled in from the germline J gene. The chain is built from TRBV7-2 and TRBJ2-3; 8 bases agree with TRBD2. Germline CDR1 reads SGHTA; CDR2 reads FQGNSA. The CDR3 covers 15 residues. Trimming cost V 2 bases and J 5 bases; bases outside gene matches: 6. Partial CDR3 DNA: TGTGCCAGCAGCTTATATACGGGAGGGGGAGATACG. Translation: CASSLYTGGGDT. The whole CDR3 sequence is CASSLYTGGGDTQYF.

Concerning this clone itself: From the germline J gene comes the end of the CDR3, since the read stops 3 residues before it. The J gene is TRBJ2-3, the V gene TRBV29-1; D possibly matches TRBD1 or TRBD2 (6 bases each). Germline values: CDR1 SQVTM, CDR2 ANQGSEA. The CDR3 extends over 12 amino acids. The DNA read from the CDR3 is TGCAGCGTTGGAGGGGGAGGTCAGCCG. Amino acid sequence: CSVGGGGQP. The complete CDR3 reads CSVGGGGQPQYF.

A note on this clone: The read ends 3 residues shy of where the CDR3 ends; the end is completed using the germline J gene. V usage is TRBV6-2 or TRBV6-3 and J usage is TRBJ2-1; TRBD2 matches 9 bases. Germline V gives CDR1 MNHEY, CDR2 SVGEGT. Trimming at V came to 5 bases and at J to 2 bases, leaving 1 base not matched to a gene. This CDR3 is 14 amino acids long. The CDR3 protein is CASSTSGPYNEQFF. CDR3 bases read: TGTGCCAGCAGTACTAGCGGGCCCTACAATGAG.

Regarding this clone: The CDR3 goes on 3 residues after the read ends, and that part is filled in from the germline J gene. V gene TRBV20-1 combines with J gene TRBJ2-1; 13 nucleotides match TRBD2. The CDR3 extends over 17 amino acids. V shed 4 bases, J shed 8 bases, and the junction held 14 bases outside the gene matches. CDR1 is DFQATT, CDR2 SNEGSKA, per germline (reference sequence). The CDR3: CSAKPPTSGGARYEQFF. The CDR3 DNA, read in part, is TGCAGTGCTAAACCACCTACTAGCGGGGGGGCCAGGTATGAG.

About this clone itself: At one of its ends the junction is not consistent with the germline gene, which may arise from a read error. The CDR3 end falls 3 residues outside the read, so it is completed with the germline J gene. This sample includes further DNA sequences coding for the same CDR3. The chain has TRBV7-9 and TRBJ1-3; 7 bases agree with TRBD1. The germline gives CDR1 SEHNR, CDR2 FQNEAQ (reference sequence). There are 15 residues in the CDR3. CDR3: CASSFVDRAGNTIYF. The DNA read from the CDR3 is TGTGCCAGCAGCTTCGTTGACAGGGCTGGAAACACA.

Remarks on this clone: The read finishes 3 residues shy of the CDR3 end, and the germline J gene is used to complete it. This chain joins TRBV12-3 or TRBV12-4 and TRBJ2-7; 12 bases fit TRBD2. CDR3 length: 18 amino acids. J gave up 3 bases and V 4 bases, and 13 bases lay outside the gene matches. The CDR3 spells CASSSYRSRTSGNYEQYF. CDR3 bases read: TGTGCCAGCAGTTCTTACCGAAGTAGGACTAGCGGGAACTACGAG.

Comment on this clone: Coverage ceases 3 residues before the CDR3 finishes, and the germline J gene fills in the end. The chain couples TRBV5-1 to TRBJ1-1; 9 nucleotides agree with TRBD1. This CDR3 is 14 amino acids long. Losses at the gene ends were 7 bases for V and 4 bases for J; bases not matched to a gene: 8. CDR1 and CDR2 (germline): SGHRS, YFSETQ. Incomplete CDR3 DNA: TGCGCCAGCTTCAACAGGGGGCAGAGCACTGAA. It encodes CASFNRGQSTE. The entire CDR3 is CASFNRGQSTEAFF.

The CDR3 reads CAIKDSGGVYNEQFF. CDR3 DNA (partial): TGTGCCATCAAAGATAGCGGGGGGGTTTACAATGAG. This chain joins TRBV10-3 and TRBJ2-1; TRBD2 agrees at 11 bases. The read halts 3 residues ahead of the CDR3 end, with the missing end drawn from the germline J gene. Trimming removed 7 bases from V and 4 bases from J; junction bases left unmatched: 6. The germline V gene encodes CDR1 ENHRY and CDR2 SYGVKD. The CDR3 length is 15 residues.

On this clone: The read comes to an end 3 residues before the CDR3 does, leaving the germline J gene to fill in the end. This sequence joins TRBV5-4 and TRBJ2-5, with TRBD2 matching 9 bases. V gave up 5 bases and J gave up 5 bases; unmatched junction bases: 13. Germline V gives CDR1 SGHNT, CDR2 YYREEE (reference sequence). The CDR3 is 16 residues long. CDR3 in amino acids: CASSPSPGTSWETQYF. The DNA read from the CDR3 is TGTGCCAGCAGTCCATCCCCCGGGACTAGCTGGGAGACC.

As for this clone: The read comes to an end 3 residues before the CDR3 does, leaving the germline J gene to fill in the end. The chain combines TRBV7-2 with TRBJ2-3, with 7 bases matching TRBD1. Germline V gives CDR1 SGHTA, CDR2 FQGNSA. The CDR3 loop spans 15 amino acids. The CDR3 spells CASSFRQTGNQPQYF. CDR3 DNA (partial): TGTGCCAGCAGCTTCCGGCAGACAGGGAATCAGCCG. Using reference TRBV7-2 and TRBJ2-3 for the parts outside the CDR3, the full variable domain is GAGVSQSPSNKVTEKGKDVELRCDPISGHTALYWYRQSLGQGLEFLIYFQGNSAPDKSGLPSDRFSAERTGGSVSTLTIQRTQQEDSAVYLCASSFRQTGNQPQYFGPGTRLTVL.